This T cell receptor (beta chain) is from a study of shared clonotypes between healthy human individuals. Only CD45RO-negative cells positively selected for CCR7 counted as naive CD8 cells, so terminally differentiated effector memory CD45RA+ cells were excluded. The CDR3 is made up of 17 amino acids. The germline V and J ends were trimmed by 3 bases and 1 base, with 15 bases remaining between them. Germline V gene data show CDR1 as MNHEY and CDR2 as SMNVEV (reference sequence). The repertoire was sequenced with immunoSEQ multiplex PCR; TCRdb's copy has only in-frame clones and lacks some. The sample includes around 2.1 million clones, approximately 94% of them seen just once.

The sequence was obtained from a man between 18 and 35 years old in good health. Some clones in this sample may be carry-over from other donors' samples. The sample consisted of naive CD8+ T cells from PBMCs. V usage is TRBV27 and J usage is TRBJ2-2, with D tentatively TRBD2 (5 bases). The CDR3 region has the DNA TGTGCCAGCAGTTTCCTTACGTGGAGCGGGAACACCGGGGAGCTGTTTTTT. It encodes CASSFLTWSGNTGELFF.